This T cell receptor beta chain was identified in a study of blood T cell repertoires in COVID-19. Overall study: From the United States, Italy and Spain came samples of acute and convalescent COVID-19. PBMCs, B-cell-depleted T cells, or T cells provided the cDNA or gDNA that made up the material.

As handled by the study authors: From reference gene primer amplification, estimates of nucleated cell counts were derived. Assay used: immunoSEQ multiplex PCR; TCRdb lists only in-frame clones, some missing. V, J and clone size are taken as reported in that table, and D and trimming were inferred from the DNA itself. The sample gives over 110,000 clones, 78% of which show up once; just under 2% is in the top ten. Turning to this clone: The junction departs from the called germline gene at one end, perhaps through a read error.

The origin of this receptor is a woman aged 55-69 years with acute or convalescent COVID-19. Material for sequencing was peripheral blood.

The CDR3 region is CASSPYGTGALLLPYEQCF. CDR3 in DNA: TGTGCCAGCAGCCCCTACGGGACAGGGGCCCTTCTACTTCCCTACGAGCAGTGCTTC. This chain uses TRBV3-1 (or the pseudogene TRBV3-2) with TRBJ2-7, with 10 bases matching TRBD1. This CDR3 spans 19 amino acids. Germline V gene data show CDR1 as LGHDT and CDR2 as YNNKEL (reference sequence).